Below, 26 T cell receptor beta chains from the same sample are listed, as sequenced in a study of blood T cell repertoires in COVID-19. Some clones are missing from TCRdb's copy, which holds only in-frame ones; the method was immunoSEQ multiplex PCR. This table holds over 110,000 clones, more than 75% found once. The specimen was PBMCs or T cells enriched from blood (not recorded which). All receptors derive from a man in his fifties or sixties who had recovered from COVID-19.

The gene calls are TRBV23-1 and TRBJ1-5; D gene uncertain. TRBV23-1 is marked as an open reading frame, function uncertain. The CDR3 sequence is 15 residues long. Trimming cost V 3 bases and J 3 bases, with 12 bases left between them. The CDR3 loop reads CASSHLKEVNQPQHF. CDR3 DNA: TGCGCCAGCAGTCACTTGAAGGAGGTCAATCAGCCCCAGCATTTT.

This chain joins TRBV24-1 and TRBJ1-1; a possible D gene is TRBD1 (5 bases). Trimming removed 5 bases from V and 2 bases from J, with 8 bases in between. There are 13 residues in the CDR3. Germline-derived CDR1 and CDR2 are KGHDR and SFDVKD. In DNA form, the CDR3 reads TGTGCCACCAGTGGGGGGGTAAACACTGAAGCTTTCTTT. It yields the protein CATSGGVNTEAFF.

The chain combines TRBV7-9 with TRBJ1-1, with no clear D. This CDR3 has 13 amino acids. Per germline, CDR1 SEHNR and CDR2 FQNEAQ (reference sequence). Trimming shortened V by 3 bases and J by 2 bases, and 7 bases separated the two germline ends. The CDR3 nucleotides are TGTGCCAGCAGCTTGAGAGAAAACACTGAAGCTTTCTTT. Translated, it gives CASSLRENTEAFF.

V gene TRBV19 combines with J gene TRBJ1-1; D remains ambiguous. V lost 6 bases to trimming and J lost 1 base, with 6 bases between them. CDR3 size: 12 residues. The germline CDR1 and CDR2 sequences are LNHDA and SQIVND (reference sequence). This CDR3 is CASREGNTEAFF. The CDR3 DNA follows: TGTGCCAGTAGAGAGGGGAACACTGAAGCTTTCTTT.

This chain joins TRBV11-2 and TRBJ2-1; TRBD2 matches at 11 bases. The CDR3 loop spans 16 amino acids. In germline, CDR1 is SGHAT, CDR2 FQNNGV. V trimming: 5 bases; J trimming: 2 bases; junction bases outside the gene matches: 5. As DNA, the CDR3 is TGTGCCAGCAGCGTGGGGACTAGCGGAGCCTACAATGAGCAGTTCTTC. Protein: CASSVGTSGAYNEQFF. Full variable domain (rest looked up from reference TRBV11-2 and TRBJ2-1): EAGVAQSPRYKIIEKRQSVAFWCNPISGHATLYWYQQILGQGPKLLIQFQNNGVVDDSQLPKDRFSAERLKGVDSTLKIQPAKLEDSAVYLCASSVGTSGAYNEQFFGPGTRLTVL.

In its sample, this clone is medium-sized (0.01 to 0.1%). The rearrangement links TRBV28 to TRBJ1-1; 10 nucleotides line up with TRBD1. Germline-derived CDR1 and CDR2 are MDHEN and SYDVKM. The trim removed 6 bases at V and 5 bases at J, leaving 9 bases unmatched. There are 15 residues in the CDR3. The CDR3 coding sequence is TGTGCCAGCAGATCCGGGACAGGGGATCAGACTGAAGCTTTCTTT. Protein: CASRSGTGDQTEAFF.

The rearrangement uses TRBV4-1 and TRBJ1-5, with no clear D. V dropped 3 bases and J dropped 2 bases, with 11 bases sitting between them. The CDR3 extends over 15 amino acids. The germline CDR1 and CDR2 sequences are MGHRA and YSYEKL. The CDR3 DNA sequence: TGCGCCAGCAGCCACAACCTAGGAGGCAATCAGCCCCAGCATTTT. This translates into CASSHNLGGNQPQHF.

Written as DNA, the CDR3 is TGCAGTGCTAATGACCCTAGGGGAGCTTTCTTT. Translated: CSANDPRGAFF. V usage is TRBV20-1 and J usage is TRBJ1-1, with D tentatively TRBD1 (5 bases). The germline V gene has CDR1 DFQATT and CDR2 SNEGSKA (reference sequence). V lost 4 bases, J lost 10 bases, and 13 bases lay in between. CDR3 length: 11 residues.

V and J are TRBV15 and TRBJ2-3; 8 nucleotides align to TRBD2. The CDR3 sequence is 15 residues long. Per the germline V gene, CDR1 is LNHNV and CDR2 is YYDKDF (reference sequence). Germline trimming cut 0 bases from V and 4 bases from J; bases unmatched to any gene: 3. The DNA of the CDR3 is TGTGCCACCAGCAGAGAATCAGCGGGGGCAGATACGCAGTATTTT. Translating gives CATSRESAGADTQYF.

This chain links TRBV2 with TRBJ2-7, with 8 bases identical to TRBD1. The germline CDR1 and CDR2 sequences are SNHLY and FYNNEI. The CDR3 has 17 residues. The junction had 12 bases not matched to a gene; V was cut back by 3 bases and J by 2 bases. For the CDR3, the DNA is TGTGCCAGCAGTGACAAAGCAGGGGGCCAGGACCCCTACGAGCAGTACTTC. This gives the protein CASSDKAGGQDPYEQYF.

The V call is TRBV6-1, the J call TRBJ2-1; D is possibly TRBD2 (5 bases). This CDR3 spans 16 amino acids. Between the trimmed V and J ends, which lost 4 bases and 10 bases, there was a span of 23 bases. The germline V gene has CDR1 MNHNS and CDR2 SASEGT. The CDR3 is CASSGLAAQRSGEQFF. CDR3 DNA: TGTGCCAGCAGTGGCCTGGCGGCACAAAGGTCGGGGGAGCAGTTCTTC.

This sequence joins TRBV30 and TRBJ2-1, with 7 positions matching TRBD2. The V segment lost 1 base and the J segment 6 bases; nucleotides outside the gene matches: 3. The CDR3 totals 13 residues. CDR1 is GTSNPN and CDR2 is SVGIG in the germline V gene (reference sequence). The CDR3 DNA reads as TGTGCCTGGAGTGGACTAGCTAGCAATGAGCAGTTCTTC. Protein product: CAWSGLASNEQFF.

This sequence joins TRBV18 and TRBJ2-7; weak D call: TRBD1 (6 bases). CDR3 length: 13 amino acids. V was cut by 3 bases and J by 4 bases, with 10 bases left in between. Germline CDR1 KGHSH, CDR2 LQKENI. This CDR3 is CASSPTTGYEQYF. DNA of the CDR3: TGTGCCAGCTCACCCACGACAGGTTACGAGCAGTACTTC. The full variable domain, rest sourced from reference TRBV18 and TRBJ2-7, is NAGVMQNPRHLVRRRGQEARLRCSPMKGHSHVYWYRQLPEEGLKFMVYLQKENIIDESGMPKERFSAEFPKEGPSILRIQQVVRGDSAAYFCASSPTTGYEQYFGPGTRLTVT.

The chain couples TRBV5-1 to TRBJ1-2; 11 bases fit TRBD1. V trimming: 7 bases; J trimming: 1 base; junction bases outside the gene matches: 3. CDR1 is SGHRS and CDR2 is YFSETQ in the germline V gene. This CDR3 comprises 14 residues. CDR3 nucleotide sequence: TGCGCCAGCTCCGGGACAGGGGGTAACTATGGCTACACCTTC. Translation: CASSGTGGNYGYTF.

A few counts support this clone. The rearrangement joins TRBV6-5 to TRBJ1-2; possible D gene TRBD1, 6 bases. The CDR3 spans 14 residues. The germline CDR1 and CDR2 sequences are MNHEY and SVGAGI. The V end lost 6 bases, the J end lost 7 bases, and 18 bases lay between the germline ends. This CDR3 is CASSAHDRTPGYTF. The CDR3 DNA sequence: TGTGCCAGCAGCGCGCATGACAGGACCCCTGGCTACACCTTC.

This chain connects TRBV14 to TRBJ1-1; D is possibly TRBD1 (5 bases). The CDR3 has 14 amino acids. V gave up 4 bases and J gave up 1 base, with 10 bases separating them. Germline V lookup: CDR1 SGHDN, CDR2 FVKESK. Written as DNA, the CDR3 is TGTGCCAGCAGCCGCCTTCAGGGGAACACTGAAGCTTTCTTT. Translation: CASSRLQGNTEAFF.

Only a few counts were recorded for this clone. The chain uses TRBV11-2 and TRBJ2-2, with 7 bases lining up with TRBD2. Germline values: CDR1 SGHAT, CDR2 FQNNGV. The CDR3 runs 15 residues. V trimming: 4 bases; J trimming: 7 bases; junction bases outside the gene matches: 9. The DNA for the CDR3 is TGTGCCAGCAGCTCACGACACGGGAGGAACGGGGAGCTGTTTTTT. The encoded protein is CASSSRHGRNGELFF.

V usage is TRBV5-1 and J usage is TRBJ2-1, with 7 bases matching TRBD2. This CDR3 has 16 amino acids. CDR1 SGHRS and CDR2 YFSETQ come from the germline V gene. V lost 4 bases and J lost 3; bases outside the gene matches: 10. The CDR3 DNA sequence: TGCGCCAGCAGCCTACCCGGGCGGGGGTTCTACAATGAGCAGTTCTTC. Translation gives CASSLPGRGFYNEQFF.

CDR3 sequence (DNA): TGTGCCAGCACGTACACCGGGGAGCTGTTTTTT. Amino acid sequence: CASTYTGELFF. The chain uses TRBV12-3 or TRBV12-4 and TRBJ2-2; D not certain. CDR3 length: 11 residues. Trimming took 7 bases from V and 3 from J, leaving 3 bases between them.

The chain carries TRBV5-8 and TRBJ1-5, with 7 bases aligning to TRBD1. This CDR3 is built from 16 residues. CDR1 is SGHTS, CDR2 YDEGEE, per germline. V lost 4 bases and J lost 2; bases outside the gene matches: 9. CDR3 protein: CASSAKGAWGNQPQHF. The CDR3 DNA is TGTGCCAGCAGCGCAAAGGGGGCTTGGGGCAATCAGCCCCAGCATTTT.

This chain connects TRBV10-3 to TRBJ1-5, with 7 bases fitting TRBD1. The CDR3 is 16 residues long. V lost 3 bases, J lost 10 bases, and 15 bases stayed unmatched. CDR1 is ENHRY and CDR2 is SYGVKD in the germline V gene. In nucleotides, the CDR3 is TGTGCCATCAGTGATAAGGAGCGAGACAGGGCCGGTCCCCAGCATTTT. This gives the protein CAISDKERDRAGPQHF.

The genes are TRBV5-1 and TRBJ1-5; 8 bases agree with TRBD1. The V gene's germline CDR1 is SGHRS and CDR2 YFSETQ. The J segment lost 5 bases and the V segment lost 2 bases, leaving 6 bases of the junction unmatched. The CDR3 length is 15 residues. The CDR3 DNA sequence: TGCGCCAGCAGCTTTACGGACAGGGACTATCAGCCCCAGCATTTT. Translating gives CASSFTDRDYQPQHF.

This clone was seen repeatedly, ten times or more. The V and J genes are TRBV5-1 and TRBJ2-1; 10 nucleotides agree with TRBD2. The CDR3 loop spans 15 amino acids. V gave up 4 bases and J gave up 8 bases; unmatched junction bases: 9. Looked up from germline, CDR1 is SGHRS and CDR2 is YFSETQ. This CDR3 reads CASSPDLAGVYEQFF. For the CDR3, the DNA is TGCGCCAGCAGCCCGGATCTAGCGGGAGTGTATGAGCAGTTCTTC.

This chain uses TRBV5-1 with TRBJ2-6, with unresolved D. Germline CDR1 reads SGHRS; CDR2 reads YFSETQ. This CDR3 contains 17 residues. V shed 1 base and J shed 0 bases, with 11 bases lying between them. The CDR3 DNA reads TGCGCCAGCAGCTTGTGGCTTCGAAGCTCTGGGGCCAACGTCCTGACTTTC. This translates into CASSLWLRSSGANVLTF.

This clone occurred a few times. J is TRBJ1-5 and V is TRBV7-9; TRBD1 is a possible D gene (6 bases). The germline gives CDR1 SEHNR, CDR2 FQNEAQ (reference sequence). The CDR3 loop spans 14 amino acids. V was shortened by 5 bases and J by 1 base, with 9 bases between the two germline ends. The CDR3 nucleotides read TGTGCCAGCAGCCGAGGGGGAAGCAATCAGCCCCAGCATTTT. Translated: CASSRGGSNQPQHF.

This rearrangement joins TRBV11-2 to TRBJ2-2, with D tentatively TRBD2 (6 bases). Germline CDR1 reads SGHAT; CDR2 reads FQNNGV. Trimming stripped 4 bases from V and 3 bases from J, with 12 bases between. CDR3 length: 15 residues. CDR3 DNA sequence: TGTGCCAGCAGCTCTGGGCGGGGATACACCGGGGAGCTGTTTTTT. It yields the protein CASSSGRGYTGELFF.